Presented here are 3 T cell receptor beta chains from one specimen sequenced in a study of tumor and adjacent non-tumor tissue in lung cancer. This sample's RNA came from whole unsorted tissue. The library came from three nested PCR rounds adapted from ARM-PCR protocols. TCRdb re-called the multiplex PCR reads with MiXCR, one entry per CDR3 protein. The sample gives over 100,000 distinct CDR3 sequences, roughly 75% of which show up once; around 37% is in the top ten. Sequenced: lung tumor tissue. These receptors all stem from a woman aged 60-75 years with non-small cell lung cancer.

Concerning this clonotype: An end of the junction differs from the germline gene, which may be a read error. This chain uses TRBV11-2 with TRBJ2-3; D gene uncertain. The CDR3 has 13 amino acids. Looked up from germline, CDR1 is SGHAT and CDR2 is FQNNGV. The CDR3 nucleotides are TGTGCCAGCATCTTAGAATCGCTGTCGACGCAGTATTTT. Translated: CASILESLSTQYF.

Concerning this clonotype: This is likely a read error, given that the CDR3 carries no conserved phenylalanine or tryptophan at its end. V usage is TRBV6-5 and J usage is TRBJ1-1; D ambiguous. Deletions cut 2 bases from V and 4 bases from J, with 8 bases between. This CDR3 has 13 residues. The germline CDR1 and CDR2 sequences are MNHEY and SVGAGI. Written as DNA, the CDR3 is TGTGCCAGCAGTTACCGGTTGGCCACTGAAGCTTTCTAT. Its protein is CASSYRLATEAFY.

Notes on this clonotype: A single base separates this from a much larger clone, so it may be a read error. V gene TRBV12-3 or TRBV12-4 combines with J gene TRBJ1-2; D possibly corresponds to TRBD1 (5 bases). The CDR3 is 14 amino acids. In DNA form, the CDR3 reads TGTGTCAGCACCCTCTGGGGGAATTCCTATGGCTACACCTTC. Protein sequence: CVSTLWGNSYGYTF.